This T cell receptor beta chain was sequenced during a study of blood T cell repertoires in COVID-19. Study summary: Samples came from the United States, Italy and Spain, spanning acute and convalescent COVID-19. T cells, B-cell-depleted T cells, or PBMCs provided the cDNA or gDNA that served as material.

Methods used by the authors: Estimation of nucleated cell counts was performed using reference gene primer amplification. Some clones are missing from TCRdb's copy, which holds only in-frame ones; the method was immunoSEQ multiplex PCR. That table supplies the V and J calls and clone size; D and trimming were determined from the DNA. The sample carries over 200,000 clones, roughly 77% recorded once. Sequencing input: peripheral blood. This sequence was found in a woman older than 75 with acute or convalescent COVID-19.

CDR3: CASSYTGTGGEKLFF. The CDR3 region has the DNA TGTGCCAGCAGCTATACCGGGACAGGCGGGGAAAAACTGTTTTTT. V usage is TRBV5-6 and J usage is TRBJ1-4, with TRBD1 matching 8 bases. CDR3 length: 15 residues. Losses at the gene ends were 3 bases for V and 8 bases for J; bases not matched to a gene: 9. Germline-derived CDR1 and CDR2 are SGHDT and YYEEEE.